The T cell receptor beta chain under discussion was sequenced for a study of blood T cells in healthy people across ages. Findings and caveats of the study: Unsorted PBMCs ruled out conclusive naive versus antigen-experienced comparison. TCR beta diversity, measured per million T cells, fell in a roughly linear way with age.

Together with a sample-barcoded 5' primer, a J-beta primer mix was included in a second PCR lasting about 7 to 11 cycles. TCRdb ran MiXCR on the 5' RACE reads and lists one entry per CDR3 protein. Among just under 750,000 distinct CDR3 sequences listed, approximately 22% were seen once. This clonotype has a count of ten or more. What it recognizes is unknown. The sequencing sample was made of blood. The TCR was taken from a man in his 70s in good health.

The DNA of the CDR3 is TGCGCCAGCAGCCCTCGGACAGCGAATGAAAAACTGTTTTTT. Protein product: CASSPRTANEKLFF. The gene calls are TRBV5-1 and TRBJ1-4; D may be TRBD1 (6 bases). Deletions cut 4 bases from V and 5 bases from J, with 12 bases between. The CDR3 is made up of 14 amino acids. From germline, CDR1 is SGHRS and CDR2 YFSETQ.